Listed below are T cell receptor beta chains from one sample, sequenced in a study of blood T cell dynamics during melanoma immunotherapy. Clones were read by immunoSEQ multiplex PCR, and TCRdb kept only the in-frame ones, dropping some. The sample gives under 3,500 clones, around nine tenths of which show up once; roughly 13% is in the top ten. The source was blood, collected from a patient treated with checkpoint blockade. Source of these receptors: a human donor with melanoma. CDR3s include the opening cysteine and the closing phenylalanine or tryptophan. Each record gives: clone size, D gene, V gene, CDR3 protein. The D gene is left open where the match is weak. Some rows mark clone size as missing; the rest say once, few, many or name a class of expanded clone.

-	-	TRBV6-1	CASRATGQAFF
-	-	TRBV18	CASSPYVDSPLHF
-	-	TRBV10-2	CASVVGAGNEQYF
-	-	TRBV7-9	CASSFGGMNTEAFF
-	-	TRBV5-1	CASRGADLSYNEQFF
-	TRBD2	TRBV5-1	CASSLALAGLAYNEQFF
-	-	TRBV7-2	CASSFMADYEQYF
-	TRBD1	TRBV5-1	CASSVGTANYGYTF
-	TRBD1	TRBV6-9	CASSYLQGAGYGYTF
-	TRBD2	TRBV28	CASSLAASGSLVREQYF
-	TRBD2	TRBV11-3	CASSLDGTSGSHEQFF
-	TRBD2	TRBV9	CASSSAGTSGFINEQFF
-	-	TRBV13	CASSLGRYPYEQYF
-	-	TRBV10-3	CAISWDINEQFF
-	-	TRBV18	CASSPFNEQFF
-	TRBD1	TRBV14	CASSQPGQGAWQFF
-	-	TRBV6-6	CASSLTGGLVGTEAFF
-	TRBD2	TRBV27	CASSYRLAGVAEQFF
few	-	TRBV19	CASSFRHSNQPQHF
-	TRBD1	TRBV10-2	CASSEGTGYGTFF
-	TRBD1	TRBV5-1	CASSRGQGSGANVLTF
-	-	TRBV29-1	CSVHFRTEAFF
-	-	TRBV11-2	CASSPPGNSGNTIYF
few	-	TRBV4-2	CASSQFFGIAADQDSSTDTQYF
-	-	TRBV19	CASKDSSGANVLTF
-	TRBD1	TRBV27	CASKKETGESYEQYF
-	-	TRBV6-1	CASRGRGSTDAQYF
once	TRBD1	TRBV7-2	CASSTPRQGASRGYTF
-	-	TRBV5-4	CASSFGSPAGNEKLFF
-	TRBD1	TRBV30	CAWSPLTGGLSYGYTF
-	-	TRBV5-6	CASSLAGSSYNEQFF
-	-	TRBV28	CASSLEQGAGNTEAFF
-	TRBD1	TRBV27	CASKKETGESYEQYF
-	-	TRBV21-1	CASSKALMRRAEAFF
-	TRBD1	TRBV28	CASSLRGQGWTGELFF
-	TRBD1	TRBV28	CASSTRQGRVEKLFF
-	-	TRBV6-1	CASKTGENTEAFF
-	TRBD2	TRBV27	CASSPGLAGIYNEQFF
-	TRBD2	TRBV10-1	CASSEGSGYSYNEQFF
-	-	TRBV7-9	CASSFRPGGTGELFF
-	-	TRBV9	CASSTSGPSNNEQFF
-	TRBD2	TRBV13	CASSQTSGNEQYF
few	TRBD2	TRBV28	CAIRGGGYNEQFF
-	TRBD2	TRBV19	CASIGTTSREQYF
-	-	TRBV13	CASSRRDTQETQYF
once	-	TRBV18	CASSPKGGKTGTEAFF
once	TRBD2	TRBV7-2	CASSLASGPVGSYNEQFF
few	-	TRBV2	CASSEGGYEQYF
-	TRBD1	TRBV2	CASSDGQGGNQPQHF
-	-	TRBV14	CASSPAGSSGNTIYF
-	-	TRBV5-1	CASSLSGARHEQYF
-	-	TRBV5-1	CASSRGEPSNQPQHF
-	-	TRBV11-2	CASSQRSSGAQETQYF
few	-	TRBV11-1	CASSPWSRRDTQYF